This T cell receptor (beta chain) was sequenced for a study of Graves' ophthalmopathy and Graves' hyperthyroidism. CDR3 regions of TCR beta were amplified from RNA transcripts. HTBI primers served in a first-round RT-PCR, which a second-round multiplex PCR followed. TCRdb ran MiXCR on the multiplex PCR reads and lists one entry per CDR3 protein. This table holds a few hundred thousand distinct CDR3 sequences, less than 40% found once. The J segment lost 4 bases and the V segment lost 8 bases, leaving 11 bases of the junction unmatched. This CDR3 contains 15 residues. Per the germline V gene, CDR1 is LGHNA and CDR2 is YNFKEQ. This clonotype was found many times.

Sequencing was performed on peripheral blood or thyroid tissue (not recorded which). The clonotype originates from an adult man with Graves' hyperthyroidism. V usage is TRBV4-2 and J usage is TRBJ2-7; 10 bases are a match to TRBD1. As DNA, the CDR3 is TGTGCCAGCGGCACCCCGGGACAGGGGTTGTACGAGCAGTACTTC. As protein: CASGTPGQGLYEQYF.